This TCR beta chain comes out of a study of OX40 agonist ivuxolimab in advanced cancers. Study-level background: Of the participants, approximately 40% had some prior anti-PD-1, anti-PD-L1 or anti-CTLA-4 therapy, which was allowed. Three patients, one with hepatocellular carcinoma and two with cutaneous melanoma, achieved partial responses.

CDR3 size: 16 residues. Germline CDR1 and CDR2: SGHNT and YYREEE (reference sequence). V dropped 0 bases and J dropped 0 bases, with 12 bases sitting between them. The repertoire was sequenced with immunoSEQ multiplex PCR; TCRdb's copy has only in-frame clones and lacks some. The data show about 96,000 clones, about 80% seen once. Study-wide results and limits: Some of the nonresponding patients also showed low levels of normalized T-cell clonal expansion. At 0.1 to 3.0 mg/kg, CD4+ and CD8+ blood T cells expanded clonally by week 6.

This clone was picked up one time. Its target is unknown. Sequencing was performed on CD4+ or CD8+ T cells sorted from blood, taken in a trial of the OX40 agonist ivuxolimab. The chain carries TRBV5-4 and TRBJ1-1; D not certain. The sequence derives from an adult with an advanced solid tumor such as melanoma, head and neck, liver or kidney cancer. CDR3 loop: CASSLGGVFVNTEAFF. DNA of the CDR3: TGTGCCAGCAGCTTGGGTGGTGTGTTCGTGAACACTGAAGCTTTCTTT.